The T cell receptor beta chain under discussion was sequenced for a study of shared clonotypes between healthy human individuals. Germline CDR1 and CDR2: SGHDT and YYEEEE. This CDR3 comprises 18 residues. Trimming removed 4 bases from V and 0 bases from J; junction bases left unmatched: 10. Produced via immunoSEQ multiplex PCR; TCRdb's table is partial and in-frame only. The table records approximately 1.4 million clones, 98% of them present only once. The sample holds one count of this clone. The origin of this receptor is a man aged 25-45 years in good health. The chain uses TRBV5-6 and TRBJ2-1, with 10 bases matching TRBD2. The material sequenced was naive CD4+ T cells sorted from blood. The subset was: CD45RA+ positively selected. In DNA, the CDR3 is TGTGCCAGCAGCAGAGGACTAGCGGCCTTGTCCTCCTACAATGAGCAGTTCTTC. Protein sequence: CASSRGLAALSSYNEQFF.